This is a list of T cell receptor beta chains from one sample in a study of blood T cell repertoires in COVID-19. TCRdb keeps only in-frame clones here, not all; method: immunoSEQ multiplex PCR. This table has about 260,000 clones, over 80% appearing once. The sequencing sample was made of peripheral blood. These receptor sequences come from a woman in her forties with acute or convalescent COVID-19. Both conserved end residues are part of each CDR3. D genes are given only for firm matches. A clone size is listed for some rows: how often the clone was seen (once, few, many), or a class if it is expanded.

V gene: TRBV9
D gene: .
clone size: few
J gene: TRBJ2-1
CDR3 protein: CASSPWSSYNEQFF
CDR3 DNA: TGTGCCAGCAGCCCCTGGAGCTCCTACAATGAGCAGTTCTTC

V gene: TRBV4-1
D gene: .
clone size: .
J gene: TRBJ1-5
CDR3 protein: CASSQLGAPYSNQPQHF
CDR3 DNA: TGCGCCAGCAGCCAATTAGGGGCCCCCTATAGCAATCAGCCCCAGCATTTT

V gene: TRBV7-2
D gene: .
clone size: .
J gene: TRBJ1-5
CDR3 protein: CASSSFQGQPQHF
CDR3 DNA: TGTGCCAGCAGCTCCTTCCAGGGTCAGCCCCAGCATTTT

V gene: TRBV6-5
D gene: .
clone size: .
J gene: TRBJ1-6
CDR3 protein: CASSYTRSSRSALHF
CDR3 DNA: TGTGCCAGCAGTTACACCCGGAGCTCCCGGTCGGCCCTCCACTTT

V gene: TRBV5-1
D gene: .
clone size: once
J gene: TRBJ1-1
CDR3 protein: CASSLDRGGWNTEAFF
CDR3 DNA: TGCGCCAGCAGCTTGGATAGGGGGGGATGGAACACTGAAGCTTTCTTT

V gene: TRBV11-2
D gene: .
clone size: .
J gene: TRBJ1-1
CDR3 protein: CASGRQVNTEAFF
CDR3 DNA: TGTGCCAGCGGCCGACAGGTGAACACTGAAGCTTTCTTT

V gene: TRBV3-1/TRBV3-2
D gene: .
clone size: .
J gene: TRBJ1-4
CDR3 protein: CASSQYRGRNEKLFF
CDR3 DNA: TGTGCCAGCAGCCAATATCGCGGCCGGAACGAAAAACTGTTTTTT

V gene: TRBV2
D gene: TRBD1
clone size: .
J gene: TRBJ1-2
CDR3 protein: CASSDWTGATNYGYTF
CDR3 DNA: TGTGCCAGCAGTGATTGGACAGGGGCTACTAACTATGGCTACACCTTC

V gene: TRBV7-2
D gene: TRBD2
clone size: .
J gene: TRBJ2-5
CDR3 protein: CASSPLAGGRETQYF
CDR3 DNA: TGTGCCAGCAGCCCCCTAGCGGGGGGGCGGGAGACCCAGTACTTC

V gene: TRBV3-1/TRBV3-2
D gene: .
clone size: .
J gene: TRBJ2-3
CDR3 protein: CASSHVDSGFTDTQYF
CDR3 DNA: TGTGCCAGCAGCCACGTTGATAGCGGCTTCACAGATACGCAGTATTTT

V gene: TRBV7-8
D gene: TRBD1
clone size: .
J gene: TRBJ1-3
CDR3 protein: CASSLRVGQGVSGNTIYF
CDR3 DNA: TGTGCCAGCAGCTTACGGGTCGGACAGGGAGTCTCTGGAAACACCATATATTTT

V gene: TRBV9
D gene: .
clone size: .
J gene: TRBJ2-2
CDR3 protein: CASSRGGQNTGELFF
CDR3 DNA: TGTGCCAGCAGCCGCGGGGGACAAAACACCGGGGAGCTGTTTTTT

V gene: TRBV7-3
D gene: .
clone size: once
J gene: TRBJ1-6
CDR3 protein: CASSLFHPGVDHNSPLHF
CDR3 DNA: TGTGCCAGCAGCTTATTCCATCCAGGGGTGGACCATAATTCACCCCTCCACTTT

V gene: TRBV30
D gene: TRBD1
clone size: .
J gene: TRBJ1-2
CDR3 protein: CAWSGTGAGGYTF
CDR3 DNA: TGTGCCTGGAGTGGGACAGGGGCGGGTGGCTACACCTTC

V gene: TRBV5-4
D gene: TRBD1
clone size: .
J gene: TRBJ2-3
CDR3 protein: CASSLAGRGPTDTQYF
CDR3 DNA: TGTGCCAGCAGCTTGGCGGGCAGGGGGCCCACAGATACGCAGTATTTT

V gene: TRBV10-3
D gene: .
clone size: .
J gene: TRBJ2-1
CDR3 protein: CAIKNRGGSNEQFF
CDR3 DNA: TGTGCCATCAAAAACCGGGGTGGGAGCAATGAGCAGTTCTTC

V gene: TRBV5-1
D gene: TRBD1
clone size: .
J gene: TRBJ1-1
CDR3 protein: CASSFRQGGTEAFF
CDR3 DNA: TGCGCCAGCAGCTTTCGACAGGGCGGGACTGAAGCTTTCTTT

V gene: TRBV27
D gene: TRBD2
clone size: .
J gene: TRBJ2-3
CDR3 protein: CASKRGESTDTQYF
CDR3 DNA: TGTGCCAGCAAACGGGGGGAAAGCACAGATACGCAGTATTTT

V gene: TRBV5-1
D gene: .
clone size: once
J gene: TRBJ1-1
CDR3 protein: CASSRREMNTEAFF
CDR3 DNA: TGCGCCAGCAGTCGGCGGGAGATGAACACTGAAGCTTTCTTT

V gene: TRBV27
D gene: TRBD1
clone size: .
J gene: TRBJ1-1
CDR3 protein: CASARQGARGGAFF
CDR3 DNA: TGTGCCAGCGCCCGACAGGGGGCGCGAGGGGGGGCTTTCTTT

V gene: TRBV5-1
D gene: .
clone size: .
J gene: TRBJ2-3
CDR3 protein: CASSLEGSGRTDTQYF
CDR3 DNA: TGCGCCAGCAGCTTGGAGGGGTCAGGGAGGACAGATACGCAGTATTTT

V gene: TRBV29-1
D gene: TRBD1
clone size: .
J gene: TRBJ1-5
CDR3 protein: CSARDRANQPQHF
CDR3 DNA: TGCAGCGCTCGGGACAGGGCCAATCAGCCCCAGCATTTT

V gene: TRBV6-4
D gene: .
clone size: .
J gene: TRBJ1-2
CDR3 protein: CASSDSPRAFGYTF
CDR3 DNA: TGTGCCAGCAGTGACTCGCCCAGGGCCTTTGGCTACACCTTC

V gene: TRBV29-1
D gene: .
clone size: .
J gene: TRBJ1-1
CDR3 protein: CSVRQLGWSEAFF
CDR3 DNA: TGCAGCGTCCGACAGTTGGGGTGGAGTGAAGCTTTCTTT